This is a list of T cell receptor beta chains from one sample in a study of shared T cell receptors in the human thymus. Libraries were prepared by immunoSEQ multiplex PCR; TCRdb keeps only in-frame clonotypes and omits some of them. This sample has about 400,000 clones; around 93% occur once, and the top ten carry 0.015% to 0.025%. Sequenced sample: thymocytes. The source of these receptors is a human donor. The CDR3 runs from the conserved cysteine through the conserved F or W. The D gene is left open where the match is weak. Only some rows state a clone size, as once, few, many or a class for expanded clones.

>-|TRBV28|TRBJ2-1|18|-
TGTGCCAGCAGACCCACCCAACAGGAACGAGCGCCCTACAATGAGCAGTTCTTC
CASRPTQQERAPYNEQFF
>-|TRBV30|TRBJ2-7|12|TRBD1
TGTGCCTGGATCAGGGGGCCCAACGAGCAGTACTTC
CAWIRGPNEQYF
>-|TRBV4-3|TRBJ1-3|16|-
TGCGCCAGCAGCCAAGATGTAGGACAAGGCCCGAACACCATATATTTT
CASSQDVGQGPNTIYF
>few|TRBV4-1|TRBJ2-3|15|TRBD2
TGCGCCAGCAGCCGATTTAGCGGGAGGGCAGATACGCAGTATTTT
CASSRFSGRADTQYF
>once|TRBV15|TRBJ2-3|14|-
TGTGCCACCCGTCCCCAGACTAGCACAGATACGCAGTATTTT
CATRPQTSTDTQYF
>-|TRBV14|TRBJ2-7|16|-
TGTGCCAGCAGCCAAGGGGGGCAGGGGAATTCCTACGAGCAGTACTTC
CASSQGGQGNSYEQYF
>-|TRBV28|TRBJ1-5|16|-
TGTGCCAGCAGTTTGGGGTGGCAGGGGCGCGTTCAGCCCCAGCATTTT
CASSLGWQGRVQPQHF
>-|TRBV11-3|TRBJ2-7|14|-
TGTGCCAGCAGCTCGGGCGACAGCCCCTACGAGCAGTACTTC
CASSSGDSPYEQYF
>-|TRBV6-5|TRBJ1-5|12|-
TGTGCCAGCCGGGAAGCGGGCCAGCCCCAGCATTTT
CASREAGQPQHF
>-|TRBV14|TRBJ2-7|16|-
TGTGCCAGCAGCCAAGATCGCAGGGTGAGCCCCTACGAGCAGTACTTC
CASSQDRRVSPYEQYF
>-|TRBV4-3|TRBJ2-1|21|TRBD2
TGCGCCAGCAGCCAATTGGGCCTGACTAGCGGGAGGTTGAGCTCCTACAATGAGCAGTTCTTC
CASSQLGLTSGRLSSYNEQFF
>-|TRBV9|TRBJ2-2|17|TRBD2
TGTGCCAGCAGCGTACGGGAGGAGGTTTTCGACACCGGGGAGCTGTTTTTT
CASSVREEVFDTGELFF
>-|TRBV7-3|TRBJ2-1|17|-
TGTGCCAGCAGCTTAACCCCGGCACCGAGCTCCTACAATGAGCAGTTCTTC
CASSLTPAPSSYNEQFF
>-|TRBV4-2|TRBJ1-4|18|-
TGTGCCAGCAGCCAAGAGGAATCTGGGGCATCCCTTGATGAAAAACTGTTTTTT
CASSQEESGASLDEKLFF
>-|TRBV10-1|TRBJ2-6|18|-
TGCGCCAGCAGTGCCTCGGCGATCGCACAAAGTCGGGCCAACGTCCTGACTTTC
CASSASAIAQSRANVLTF
>-|TRBV28|TRBJ2-7|13|-
TGTGCCAGCAACCTAATTGGATCCTACGAGCAGTACTTC
CASNLIGSYEQYF
>-|TRBV27|TRBJ1-3|18|TRBD1
TGTGCCAGCAGTTTGACGAGCACAGGGGGCGCGTCAGGAAACACCATATATTTT
CASSLTSTGGASGNTIYF
>-|TRBV6-6|TRBJ2-1|11|-
TGTGCCAGCAGTTATTCTAATGAGCAGTTCTTC
CASSYSNEQFF
>-|TRBV7-3|TRBJ2-7|16|TRBD1
TGTGCCAGCAGCTTAGCCGGGGGACAGGGAGAGGACGAGCAGTACTTC
CASSLAGGQGEDEQYF
>-|TRBV12-5|TRBJ2-5|15|TRBD1
TGTGCTAGTGCCTCGGTAGGGGGCCAAAGGGAGACCCAGTACTTC
CASASVGGQRETQYF
>-|TRBV6-4|TRBJ1-3|19|-
TGTGCCAGCAGTGACTCGTCGAAACGCAAGGGTTTCGCTGGAAACACCATATATTTT
CASSDSSKRKGFAGNTIYF
>once|TRBV9|TRBJ2-5|15|TRBD2
TGTGCCAGCAGCCCTCGGACTAGCGGGAGGGCCACCCAGTACTTC
CASSPRTSGRATQYF
>-|TRBV7-9|TRBJ1-1|12|-
TGTGCCAGCAGCTTAGAGAACACTGAAGCTTTCTTT
CASSLENTEAFF
>-|TRBV7-2|TRBJ2-3|18|TRBD2
TGTGCCAGCAGCCCAAGGTGTCTAGCGGGGGGGCCCCCAGATACGCAGTATTTT
CASSPRCLAGGPPDTQYF
>-|TRBV14|TRBJ2-5|14|TRBD1
TGTGCCAGCAGCCTTGACAGGGGACGGGAGACCCAGTACTTC
CASSLDRGRETQYF
>-|TRBV5-5|TRBJ1-2|18|-
TGTGCCAGCAGCCCACTAGGGGGTCAGGTGGGAATCGACTATGGCTACACCTTC
CASSPLGGQVGIDYGYTF
>-|TRBV18|TRBJ2-5|12|TRBD2
TGTGCCAGCTCACCGGGGGGGAAGACCCAGTACTTC
CASSPGGKTQYF
>-|TRBV28|TRBJ2-5|15|-
TGTGCCAGCAGTTTACCCCGGCAGTTCCAAGAGACCCAGTACTTC
CASSLPRQFQETQYF
>-|TRBV29-1|TRBJ2-7|15|-
TGCAGCGTTGAATCTGAAACAAACGCCCTCTACGAGCAGTACTTC
CSVESETNALYEQYF
>-|TRBV28|TRBJ2-3|24|-
TGTGCCAGCAGTTTATATGCCTTCCCGGGACAGGATAGAAAAGCGGGAGCTATAACAGATACGCAGTATTTT
CASSLYAFPGQDRKAGAITDTQYF
>-|TRBV7-2|TRBJ2-4|15|-
TGTGCCAGCAGCCTACAGACACTAGCCAAAAACATTCAGTACTTC
CASSLQTLAKNIQYF
>-|TRBV15|TRBJ2-2|16|-
TGTGCCACCAGCAGAGATAAAGGGGGGAACACCGGGGAGCTGTTTTTT
CATSRDKGGNTGELFF
>-|TRBV11-2|TRBJ2-3|16|-
TGTGCCAGCAGCCAACAGGCAGGAATTAGCACAGATACGCAGTATTTT
CASSQQAGISTDTQYF
>-|TRBV7-9|TRBJ1-2|17|-
TGTGCCAGCAGGCGAACGGCTCGGGACGGTTTTTCGGATGGCTACACCTTC
CASRRTARDGFSDGYTF
>-|TRBV13|TRBJ2-6|15|-
TGTGCCAGCAGCCTACATGGCGGAGGGGCCAACGTCCTGACTTTC
CASSLHGGGANVLTF
>-|TRBV9|TRBJ2-2|18|TRBD2
TGTGCCAGCAGCGTAGAACCGGGACTAGCGGGAAACACCGGGGAGCTGTTTTTT
CASSVEPGLAGNTGELFF
>-|TRBV28|TRBJ2-3|15|-
TGTGCCAGCATACCCCGTGGTCGGGTCACAGATACGCAGTATTTT
CASIPRGRVTDTQYF
>-|TRBV5-8|TRBJ1-5|18|TRBD1
TGTGCCAGCAGCTTGGAGGGGACGACAGGGGGAAAGGATCAGCCCCAGCATTTT
CASSLEGTTGGKDQPQHF
>-|TRBV29-1|TRBJ1-3|14|-
TGCAGCGTACGAAAAGATGGAGATTCAAACACCATATATTTT
CSVRKDGDSNTIYF
>-|TRBV27|TRBJ2-1|15|-
TGTGCCAGCACCAAGACGGCGCCTTCCTACAATGAGCAGTTCTTC
CASTKTAPSYNEQFF
>-|TRBV4-1|TRBJ2-7|16|TRBD1
TGCGCCAGCAGCCACCCCTTGAGGGGGCGCCCCTACGAGCAGTACTTC
CASSHPLRGRPYEQYF
>once|TRBV6-5|TRBJ2-2|16|-
TGTGCCAGCAGTTACTTAAGCGGCCTCAGGGAGGGGGAGCTGTTTTTT
CASSYLSGLREGELFF
>-|TRBV7-9|TRBJ1-5|19|TRBD1
TGTGCCAGCAGCTCTAACGATAGGACAGGACTATATAGCAATCAGCCCCAGCATTTT
CASSSNDRTGLYSNQPQHF
>-|TRBV4-2|TRBJ1-4|16|TRBD1
TGTGCCAGCAGCATCGATATGGGACAGGATAATGAAAAACTGTTTTTT
CASSIDMGQDNEKLFF
>-|TRBV11-3|TRBJ2-2|12|TRBD2
TGTGCCAGCAGGGGGGGGACCGGGGAGCTGTTTTTT
CASRGGTGELFF
>-|TRBV29-1|TRBJ1-2|16|TRBD1
TGCAGCGTTGACGGACAGGGGGCTTTCCTAAACTATGGCTACACCTTC
CSVDGQGAFLNYGYTF
>-|TRBV15|TRBJ1-5|14|-
TGTGCCACCAGCAGAGGAGCCATCTCCCAGCCCCAGCATTTT
CATSRGAISQPQHF
>-|TRBV28|TRBJ1-1|14|-
TGTGCCAGCAGTTTATGGGGCCGGGACACTGAAGCTTTCTTT
CASSLWGRDTEAFF
>once|TRBV4-3|TRBJ2-7|16|-
TGCGCCAGCAGCCAAGAAGGAGCGCCTACGACCTACGAGCAGTACTTC
CASSQEGAPTTYEQYF
>-|TRBV15|TRBJ2-4|17|TRBD1
TGTGCCACCAGCAGACCTGGACAGGGTGGGTCCAAAAACATTCAGTACTTC
CATSRPGQGGSKNIQYF
>-|TRBV6-6|TRBJ1-1|14|-
TGTGCCAGCACTGGGGGCGGCTTGAACACTGAAGCTTTCTTT
CASTGGGLNTEAFF
>-|TRBV15|TRBJ2-7|14|TRBD1
TGTGCCACCAGCAGCGGGACAGGGGTCTACGAGCAGTACTTC
CATSSGTGVYEQYF